The clone carrying this TCR beta chain was seen repeatedly, ten times or more. The antigen is not known. This specimen belongs to a study of T cell repertoires in cytomegalovirus infection. CDR1 and CDR2 (germline): SGHVS, FNYEAQ. Trimming removed 1 base at V and 7 bases at J, with 14 bases between. The CDR3 extends over 15 amino acids. One entry per CDR3 protein, called by TCRdb with MiXCR from the reads. The repertoire has some 920,000 distinct CDR3 sequences, roughly a third of them found once; the top ten carry about an eighth. V and J are TRBV7-6 and TRBJ2-1; weak D call: TRBD1 (5 bases). The material was cultured CD8+ T cells from PBMCs, obtained from culture after CMV antigen stimulation. The clonotype was recovered from a human donor in good health (CMV status not recorded). Some clones in this sample may be carry-over from other donors' samples. The CDR3 region has the DNA TGTGCCAGCAGCTTAGGCCGGAACAGGCTAAATGAGCAGTTCTTC. Protein sequence: CASSLGRNRLNEQFF.